This record looks at one TCR beta chain sequence and its context. What it recognizes is unknown. The source of the sample is a study of cytomegalovirus exposure and HLA in healthy donors. Both 60 Vbeta primers and 13 Jbeta primers went into the PCR. This table comes from immunoSEQ multiplex PCR, and its TCRdb copy is limited to in-frame clones, with some not included. In the table there are over 85,000 clones, approximately 87% of which are singletons. Findings of the study overall: In a later analysis, at a false discovery rate of 0.05, 16,951 TCR beta sequences were associated with HLA alleles.

This TCR was recovered from a middle-aged man in good health and CMV-seronegative. Sequencing used PBMCs.

CDR3 protein: CASSIRGGWDQPQHF. As DNA, the CDR3 is TGTGCCAGCAGCATCCGGGGGGGATGGGATCAGCCCCAGCATTTT. The chain combines TRBV7-2 with TRBJ1-5; D is perhaps TRBD1 (5 bases). This CDR3 has 15 amino acids. Germline CDR1 reads SGHTA; CDR2 reads FQGNSA. V shed 5 bases and J shed 5 bases, with 16 bases lying between them. The entire variable domain, with the rest obtained from reference TRBV7-2 and TRBJ1-5, is as follows: GAGVSQSPSNKVTEKGKDVELRCDPISGHTALYWYRQSLGQGLEFLIYFQGNSAPDKSGLPSDRFSAERTGGSVSTLTIQRTQQEDSAVYLCASSIRGGWDQPQHFGDGTRLSIL.